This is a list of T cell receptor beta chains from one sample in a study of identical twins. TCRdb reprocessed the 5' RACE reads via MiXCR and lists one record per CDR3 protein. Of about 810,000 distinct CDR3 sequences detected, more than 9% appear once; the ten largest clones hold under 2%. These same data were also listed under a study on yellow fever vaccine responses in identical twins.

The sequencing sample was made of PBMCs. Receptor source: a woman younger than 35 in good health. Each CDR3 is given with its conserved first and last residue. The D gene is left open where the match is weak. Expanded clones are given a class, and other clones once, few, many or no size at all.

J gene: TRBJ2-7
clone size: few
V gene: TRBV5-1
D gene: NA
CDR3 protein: CASTPGTPSYEQYF
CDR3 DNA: TGCGCCAGCACCCCCGGGACTCCATCCTACGAGCAGTACTTC

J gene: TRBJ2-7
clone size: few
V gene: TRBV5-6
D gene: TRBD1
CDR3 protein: CASSVAGTGVHEQYF
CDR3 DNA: TGTGCCAGCAGCGTAGCGGGGACAGGGGTCCACGAGCAGTACTTC

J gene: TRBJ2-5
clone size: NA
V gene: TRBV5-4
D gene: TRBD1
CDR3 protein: CASSPGTGMETQYF
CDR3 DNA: TGTGCCAGCAGCCCCGGGACAGGGATGGAGACCCAGTACTTC

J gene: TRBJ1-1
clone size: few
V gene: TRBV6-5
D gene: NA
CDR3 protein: CASSYRADTEAFF
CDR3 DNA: TGTGCCAGCAGTTACAGGGCGGACACTGAAGCTTTCTTT

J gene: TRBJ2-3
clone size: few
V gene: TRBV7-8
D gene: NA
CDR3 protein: CASSLAEGIVYSTDTQYF
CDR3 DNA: TGTGCCAGCAGCTTAGCGGAAGGGATCGTTTATAGCACAGATACGCAGTATTTT

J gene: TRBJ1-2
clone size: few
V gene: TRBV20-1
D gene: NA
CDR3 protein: CSAQMGPNYGYTF
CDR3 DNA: TGCAGTGCCCAAATGGGACCGAACTATGGCTACACCTTC

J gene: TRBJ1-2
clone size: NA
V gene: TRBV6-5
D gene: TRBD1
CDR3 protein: CASSLLTGTEFDGYTF
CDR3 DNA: TGTGCCAGCAGTTTACTGACCGGGACAGAATTCGATGGCTACACCTTC

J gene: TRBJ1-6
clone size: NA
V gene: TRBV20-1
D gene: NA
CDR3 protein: CSARDELPPLHF
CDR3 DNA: TGCAGTGCTAGAGATGAGCTTCCACCCCTCCACTTT

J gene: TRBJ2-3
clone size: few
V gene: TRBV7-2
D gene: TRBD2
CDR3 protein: CASSPERGLGTDTQYF
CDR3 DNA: TGTGCCAGCAGCCCGGAGCGGGGGCTAGGCACAGATACGCAGTATTTT

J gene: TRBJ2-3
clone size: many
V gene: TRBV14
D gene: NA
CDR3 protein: CASSQVQGSDTQYF
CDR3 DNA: TGTGCCAGCAGCCAAGTTCAGGGATCAGATACGCAGTATTTT

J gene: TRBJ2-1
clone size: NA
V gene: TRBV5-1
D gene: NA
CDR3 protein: CASSLETVYNEQFF
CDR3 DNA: TGCGCCAGCAGCTTGGAGACAGTTTACAATGAGCAGTTCTTC

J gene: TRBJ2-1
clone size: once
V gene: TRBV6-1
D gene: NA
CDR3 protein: CASRGGRHLYNEQFF
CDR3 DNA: TGTGCCAGCAGAGGAGGGCGGCACCTCTACAATGAGCAGTTCTTC

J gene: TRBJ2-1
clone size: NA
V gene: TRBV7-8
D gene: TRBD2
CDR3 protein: CASSLAKTSGSSYNEQFF
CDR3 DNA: TGTGCCAGCAGCTTAGCGAAGACTAGCGGGAGTTCCTACAATGAGCAGTTCTTC

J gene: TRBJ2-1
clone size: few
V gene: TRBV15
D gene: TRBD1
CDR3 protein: CATKLTGGYNEQFF
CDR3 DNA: TGTGCCACCAAGTTGACAGGGGGTTACAATGAGCAGTTCTTC

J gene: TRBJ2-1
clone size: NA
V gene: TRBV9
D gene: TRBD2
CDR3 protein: CASSPPVSGDNEQFF
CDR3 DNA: TGTGCCAGCAGCCCCCCCGTGAGCGGGGACAATGAGCAGTTCTTC

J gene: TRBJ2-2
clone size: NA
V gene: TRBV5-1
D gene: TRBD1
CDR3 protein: CASSGADMLDRGPVDTGELFF
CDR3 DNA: TGCGCCAGCAGCGGGGCGGATATGTTGGACAGGGGGCCCGTGGACACCGGGGAGCTGTTTTTT

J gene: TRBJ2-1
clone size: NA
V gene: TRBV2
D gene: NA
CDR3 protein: CASSRNSGSRLNEQFF
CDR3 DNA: TGTGCCAGCAGTCGTAATTCAGGGTCTAGGCTCAATGAGCAGTTCTTC

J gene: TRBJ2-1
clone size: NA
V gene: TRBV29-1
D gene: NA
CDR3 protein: CSVGYLARREQFF
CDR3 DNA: TGCAGCGTAGGATACTTGGCCAGGCGGGAGCAGTTCTTC

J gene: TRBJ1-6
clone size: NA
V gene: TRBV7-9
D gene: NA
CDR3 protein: CASSPLGTPNSPLHF
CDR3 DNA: TGTGCCAGCAGCCCGCTGGGGACGCCAAATTCACCCCTCCACTTT

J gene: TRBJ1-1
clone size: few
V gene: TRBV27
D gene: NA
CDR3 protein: CASSPRPGMNTEAFF
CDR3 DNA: TGTGCCAGCAGTCCCCGCCCAGGGATGAACACTGAAGCTTTCTTT

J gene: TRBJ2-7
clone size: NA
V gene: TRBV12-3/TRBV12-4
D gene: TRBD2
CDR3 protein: CASSWAGVSPEQYF
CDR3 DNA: TGTGCCAGCAGTTGGGCGGGAGTCTCTCCCGAGCAGTACTTC

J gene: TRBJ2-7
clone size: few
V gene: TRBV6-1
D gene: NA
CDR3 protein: CASSVAGTTYEQYF
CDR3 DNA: TGTGCCAGCAGTGTTGCAGGCACCACCTACGAGCAGTACTTC

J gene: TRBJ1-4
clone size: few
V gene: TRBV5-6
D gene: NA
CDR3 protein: CASSLTTGIDEKLFF
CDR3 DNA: TGTGCCAGCAGCTTAACCACAGGGATTGACGAAAAACTGTTTTTT

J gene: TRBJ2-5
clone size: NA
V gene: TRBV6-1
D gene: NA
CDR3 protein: CASQTELQETQYF
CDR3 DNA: TGTGCCAGCCAGACAGAATTACAAGAGACCCAGTACTTC

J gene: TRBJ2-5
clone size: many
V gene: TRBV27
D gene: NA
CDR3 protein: CASSFGVGETQYF
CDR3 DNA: TGTGCCAGCAGTTTTGGGGTTGGAGAGACCCAGTACTTC

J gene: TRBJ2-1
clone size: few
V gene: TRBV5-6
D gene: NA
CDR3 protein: CASSALTRDDNEQFF
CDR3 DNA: TGTGCCAGCAGCGCCCTGACCCGGGACGACAATGAGCAGTTCTTC

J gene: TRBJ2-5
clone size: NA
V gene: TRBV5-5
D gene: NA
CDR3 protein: CASTRGGTVETQYF
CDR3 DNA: TGTGCCAGCACCCGGGGCGGGACCGTGGAGACCCAGTACTTC

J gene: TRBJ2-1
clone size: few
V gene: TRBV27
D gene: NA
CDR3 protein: CASNPGYSYNEQFF
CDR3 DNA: TGTGCCAGCAATCCGGGTTATTCCTACAATGAGCAGTTCTTC

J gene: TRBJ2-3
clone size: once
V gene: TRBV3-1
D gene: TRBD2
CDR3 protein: CASSQSRTSGTSDTQYF
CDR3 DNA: TGTGCCAGCAGCCAATCAAGGACTAGCGGGACGTCGGATACGCAGTATTTT

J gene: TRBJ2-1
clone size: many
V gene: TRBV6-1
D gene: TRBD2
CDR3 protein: CASSPGLAGEQFF
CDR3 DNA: TGTGCCAGCAGTCCGGGACTAGCGGGAGAGCAGTTCTTC

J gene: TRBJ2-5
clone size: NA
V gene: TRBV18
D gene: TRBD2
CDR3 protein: CASSSKREGLGETQYF
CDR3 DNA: TGTGCCAGCTCATCCAAGCGGGAGGGCCTCGGGGAGACCCAGTACTTC

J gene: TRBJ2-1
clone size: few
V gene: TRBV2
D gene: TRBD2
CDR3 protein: CASSPTALSGGAATQFF
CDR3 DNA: TGTGCCAGCAGTCCCACCGCGCTTAGCGGGGGGGCCGCCACCCAGTTCTTC

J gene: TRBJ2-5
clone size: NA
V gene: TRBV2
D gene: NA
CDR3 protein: CASTRTVQETQYF
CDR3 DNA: TGTGCCAGCACCCGGACAGTCCAAGAGACCCAGTACTTC

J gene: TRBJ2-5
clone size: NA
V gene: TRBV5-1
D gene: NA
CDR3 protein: CASSSDAGETQYF
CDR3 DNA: TGCGCCAGCAGCTCGGACGCCGGAGAGACCCAGTACTTC

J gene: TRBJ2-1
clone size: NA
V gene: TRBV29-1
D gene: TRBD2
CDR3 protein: CSVTSGSSYEQFF
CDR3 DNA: TGCAGCGTTACTAGCGGGAGTTCCTATGAGCAGTTCTTC

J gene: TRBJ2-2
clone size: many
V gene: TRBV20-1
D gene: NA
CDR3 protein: CSARDPWTHGGLKTGELFF
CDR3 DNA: TGCAGTGCTAGAGACCCTTGGACCCATGGGGGGTTAAAAACCGGGGAGCTGTTTTTT

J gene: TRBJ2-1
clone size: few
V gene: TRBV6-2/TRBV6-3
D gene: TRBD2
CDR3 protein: CASSTTSGRGSYNEQFF
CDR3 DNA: TGTGCCAGCAGCACGACTAGCGGGAGGGGCTCCTACAATGAGCAGTTCTTC

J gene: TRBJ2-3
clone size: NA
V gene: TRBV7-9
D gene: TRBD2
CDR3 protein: CASSSREMDTQYF
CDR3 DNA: TGTGCCAGCAGCTCGCGGGAGATGGATACGCAGTATTTT

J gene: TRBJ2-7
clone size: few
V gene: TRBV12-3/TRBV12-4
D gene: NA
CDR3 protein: CASSLGVFAEQYF
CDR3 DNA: TGTGCCAGCAGTTTGGGGGTCTTCGCCGAGCAGTACTTC

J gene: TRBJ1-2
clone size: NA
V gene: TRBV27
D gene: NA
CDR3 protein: CASSFAGIYGYTF
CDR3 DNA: TGTGCCAGCAGTTTCGCAGGGATCTATGGCTACACCTTC

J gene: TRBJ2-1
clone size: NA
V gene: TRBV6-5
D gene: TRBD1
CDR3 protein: CASSWDSPGGEQFF
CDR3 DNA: TGTGCCAGCAGTTGGGACAGCCCTGGCGGTGAGCAGTTCTTC

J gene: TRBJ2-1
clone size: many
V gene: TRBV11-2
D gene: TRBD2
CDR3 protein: CASSLDLRVTSEGNEQFF
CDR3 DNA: TGTGCCAGCAGCTTAGACCTCAGGGTGACTAGCGAAGGAAATGAGCAGTTCTTC

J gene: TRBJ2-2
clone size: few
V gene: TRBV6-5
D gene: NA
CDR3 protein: CASSYRGGEQELFF
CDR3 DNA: TGTGCCAGCAGTTACCGAGGGGGGGAGCAGGAGCTGTTTTTT

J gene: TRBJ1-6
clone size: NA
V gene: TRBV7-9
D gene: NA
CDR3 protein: CASSPETENSPLHF
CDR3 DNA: TGTGCCAGCAGCCCGGAGACAGAAAATTCACCCCTCCACTTT

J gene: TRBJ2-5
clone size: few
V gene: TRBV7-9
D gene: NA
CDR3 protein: CASSFRRDPETQYF
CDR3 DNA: TGTGCCAGCAGCTTTAGAAGGGATCCAGAGACCCAGTACTTC

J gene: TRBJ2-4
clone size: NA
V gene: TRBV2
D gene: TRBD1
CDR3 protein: CASSGLRGRDAIQYF
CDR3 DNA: TGTGCCAGCAGTGGACTCAGGGGGCGTGATGCCATTCAGTACTTC

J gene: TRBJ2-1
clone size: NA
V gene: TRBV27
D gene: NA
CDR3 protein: CASSLSGTPNEQFF
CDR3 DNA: TGTGCCAGCAGTTTAAGTGGGACCCCCAATGAGCAGTTCTTC

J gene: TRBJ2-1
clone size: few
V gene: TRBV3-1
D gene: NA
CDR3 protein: CASSQGSQLYNEQFF
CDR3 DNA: TGTGCCAGCAGCCAAGGTAGCCAATTATACAATGAGCAGTTCTTC

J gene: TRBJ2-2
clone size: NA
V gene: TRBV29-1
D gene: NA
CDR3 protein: CSVKPGPYTGELFF
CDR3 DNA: TGCAGCGTTAAGCCCGGCCCGTACACCGGGGAGCTGTTTTTT

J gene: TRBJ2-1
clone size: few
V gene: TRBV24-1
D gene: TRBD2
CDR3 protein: CATSEPWGTSGTIDEQFF
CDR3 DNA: TGTGCCACCAGTGAGCCCTGGGGGACTAGCGGGACTATAGATGAGCAGTTCTTC

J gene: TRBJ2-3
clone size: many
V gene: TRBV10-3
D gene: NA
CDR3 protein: CATLASITDTQYF
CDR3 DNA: TGTGCCACCCTAGCCTCGATCACAGATACGCAGTATTTT

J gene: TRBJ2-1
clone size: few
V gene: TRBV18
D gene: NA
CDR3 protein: CASSPTAVGEQFF
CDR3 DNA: TGTGCCAGCTCACCGACTGCCGTGGGTGAGCAGTTCTTC

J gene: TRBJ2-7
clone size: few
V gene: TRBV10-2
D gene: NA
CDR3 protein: CASTRDAYEQYF
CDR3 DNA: TGCGCCAGCACCAGGGACGCCTACGAGCAGTACTTC

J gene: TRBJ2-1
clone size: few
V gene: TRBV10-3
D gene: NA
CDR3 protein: CAISQGYNEQFF
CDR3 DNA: TGTGCCATTTCACAGGGATACAATGAGCAGTTCTTC

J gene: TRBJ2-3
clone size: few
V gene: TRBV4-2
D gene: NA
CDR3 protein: CASSQEGGLLSTDTQYF
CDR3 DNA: TGTGCCAGCAGCCAAGAAGGGGGTCTCTTGAGCACAGATACGCAGTATTTT

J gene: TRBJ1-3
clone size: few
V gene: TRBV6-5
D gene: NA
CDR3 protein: CASSDYGRNSGNTIYF
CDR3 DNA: TGTGCCAGCAGTGACTACGGACGTAACTCTGGAAACACCATATATTTT

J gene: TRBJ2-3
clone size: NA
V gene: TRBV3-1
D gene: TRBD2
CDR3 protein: CASSSSGTLSTYTQYF
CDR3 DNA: TGTGCCAGCAGCTCCAGCGGGACCCTTAGCACATATACGCAGTATTTT

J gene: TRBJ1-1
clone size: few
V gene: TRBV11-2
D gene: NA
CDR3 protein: CASGERGSEAFF
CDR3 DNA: TGTGCCAGCGGGGAGAGAGGGTCTGAAGCTTTCTTT

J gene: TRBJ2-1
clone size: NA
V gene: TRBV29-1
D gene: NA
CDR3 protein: CSVAPGSYNEQFF
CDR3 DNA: TGCAGCGTTGCCCCAGGGAGCTACAATGAGCAGTTCTTC